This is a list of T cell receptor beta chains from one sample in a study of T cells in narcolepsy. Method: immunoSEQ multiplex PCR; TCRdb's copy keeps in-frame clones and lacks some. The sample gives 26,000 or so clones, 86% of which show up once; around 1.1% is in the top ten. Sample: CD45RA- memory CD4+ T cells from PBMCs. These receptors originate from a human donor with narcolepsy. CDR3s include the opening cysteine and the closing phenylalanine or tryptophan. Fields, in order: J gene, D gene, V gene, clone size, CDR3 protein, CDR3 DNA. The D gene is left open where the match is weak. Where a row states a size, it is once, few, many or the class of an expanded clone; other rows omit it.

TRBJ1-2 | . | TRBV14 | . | CASSQGTDYGYTF | TGTGCCAGCAGCCAAGGGACAGACTATGGCTACACCTTC
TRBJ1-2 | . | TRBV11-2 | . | CASSTQGGLGYTF | TGTGCCAGCAGCACCCAAGGGGGGTTGGGCTACACCTTC
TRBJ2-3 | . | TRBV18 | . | CASCASITDTQYF | TGTGCCAGCTGCGCTTCCATCACAGATACGCAGTATTTT
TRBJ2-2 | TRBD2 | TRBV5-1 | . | CASSLDLAVNTGELFF | TGCGCCAGCAGCTTGGATCTAGCGGTGAACACCGGGGAGCTGTTTTTT
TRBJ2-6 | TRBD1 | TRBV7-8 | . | CASSPDRASGANVLTF | TGTGCCAGCAGCCCCGACAGGGCCTCTGGGGCCAACGTCCTGACTTTC
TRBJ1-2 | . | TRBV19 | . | CASSRNGDNYGYTF | TGTGCCAGTAGCAGGAACGGAGATAACTATGGCTACACCTTC
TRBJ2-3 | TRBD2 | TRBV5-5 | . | CASSLGLAGSTDTQYF | TGTGCCAGCAGCTTGGGACTAGCGGGGAGCACAGATACGCAGTATTTT
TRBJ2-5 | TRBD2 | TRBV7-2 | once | CASSLPGGFETQYF | TGTGCCAGCAGCCTTCCGGGGGGTTTTGAGACCCAGTACTTC
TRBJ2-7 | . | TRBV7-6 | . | CASSVQGAGDEQYF | TGTGCCAGCAGCGTCCAGGGAGCTGGGGACGAGCAGTACTTC
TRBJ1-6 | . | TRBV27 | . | CASRPNTGGGGSPLHF | TGTGCCAGCAGGCCTAATACAGGTGGAGGTGGTTCACCCCTCCACTTT
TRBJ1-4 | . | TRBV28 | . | CASSSPGAADEKLFF | TGTGCCAGCAGTTCCCCCGGGGCGGCCGACGAAAAACTGTTTTTT
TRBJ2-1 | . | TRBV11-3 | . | CASSLDRRQGMNEQFF | TGTGCCAGCAGCTTAGATCGGCGGCAGGGGATGAATGAGCAGTTCTTC
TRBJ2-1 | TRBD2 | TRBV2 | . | CASSDLSGAYNEQFF | TGTGCCAGCAGTGATCTCAGCGGGGCCTACAATGAGCAGTTCTTC
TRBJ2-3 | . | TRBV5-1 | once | CASSWGEGQTITDTQYF | TGCGCCAGCAGCTGGGGGGAGGGACAGACGATCACAGATACGCAGTATTTT
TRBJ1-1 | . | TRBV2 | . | CASSVGGLMNTEAFF | TGTGCCAGCAGTGTTGGAGGGCTCATGAACACTGAAGCTTTCTTT
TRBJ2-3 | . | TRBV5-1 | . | CASSLLGSLTDTQYF | TGCGCCAGCAGCTTGTTAGGTTCACTCACAGATACGCAGTATTTT
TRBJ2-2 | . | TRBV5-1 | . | CASISVQGTGELFF | TGCGCCAGCATCTCGGTCCAGGGCACCGGGGAGCTGTTTTTT
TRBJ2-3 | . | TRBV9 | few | CASSVAGTSTDTQYF | TGTGCCAGCAGCGTTGCCGGGACTTCCACAGATACGCAGTATTTT
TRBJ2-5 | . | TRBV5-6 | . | CASSLTGAGETQYF | TGTGCCAGCAGCTTGACGGGGGCAGGGGAGACCCAGTACTTC
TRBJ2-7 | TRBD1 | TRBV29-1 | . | CSVGDRVSEQYF | TGCAGCGTTGGAGACAGGGTCTCCGAGCAGTACTTC
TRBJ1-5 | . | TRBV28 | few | CAAGLPNQPQHF | TGTGCCGCGGGCCTCCCCAATCAGCCCCAGCATTTT
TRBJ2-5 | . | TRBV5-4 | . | CASSLNGQETQYF | TGTGCCAGCAGCTTGAACGGCCAAGAGACCCAGTACTTC
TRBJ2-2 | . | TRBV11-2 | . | CASSLDHRAGILTGELFF | TGTGCCAGCAGCTTAGATCATCGAGCCGGGATACTGACCGGGGAGCTGTTTTTT
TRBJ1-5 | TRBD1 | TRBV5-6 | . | CASSLGQARSNQPQHF | TGTGCCAGCAGCTTAGGACAGGCCAGAAGCAATCAGCCCCAGCATTTT
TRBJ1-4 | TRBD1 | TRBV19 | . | CASSVTGGRNEKLFF | TGTGCCAGTAGTGTAACAGGGGGCAGGAATGAAAAACTGTTTTTT
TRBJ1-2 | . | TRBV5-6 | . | CASSGQFNYGYTF | TGTGCCAGCAGCGGGCAGTTTAACTATGGCTACACCTTC
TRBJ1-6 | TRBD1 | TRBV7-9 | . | CASSFQGADNSPLHF | TGTGCCAGCAGCTTCCAGGGGGCGGATAATTCACCCCTCCACTTT
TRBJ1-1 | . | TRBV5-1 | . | CASSMVMGANTEAFF | TGCGCCAGCAGCATGGTAATGGGGGCCAACACTGAAGCTTTCTTT
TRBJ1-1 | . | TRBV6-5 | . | CASKTGTEAFF | TGTGCCAGCAAAACGGGGACTGAAGCTTTCTTT
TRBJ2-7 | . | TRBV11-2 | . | CASSPPHTRYEQYF | TGTGCCAGCAGCCCGCCTCACACTCGCTACGAGCAGTACTTC
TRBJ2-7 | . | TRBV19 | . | CASSIGPPSGKQYF | TGTGCCAGTAGTATAGGCCCCCCGTCCGGGAAGCAGTACTTC
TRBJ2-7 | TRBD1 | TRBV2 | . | CATRDRGPVGYF | TGTGCCACTCGGGACAGGGGGCCTGTGGGGTACTTC
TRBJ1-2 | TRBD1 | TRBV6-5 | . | CASSYYRGQLGGYTF | TGTGCCAGCAGTTATTACAGGGGGCAATTGGGTGGCTACACCTTC
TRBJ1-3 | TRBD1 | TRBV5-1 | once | CASSPTGSGNTIYF | TGCGCCAGCAGCCCGACAGGGTCTGGAAACACCATATATTTT
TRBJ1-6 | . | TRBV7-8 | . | CASSPTRQLSSPLHF | TGTGCCAGCAGCCCAACGCGGCAGCTTAGTTCACCCCTCCACTTT
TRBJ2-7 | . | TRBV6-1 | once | CASIPGTPYEQYF | TGTGCCAGCATCCCCGGGACACCCTACGAGCAGTACTTC
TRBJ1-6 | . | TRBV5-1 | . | CASSLENSPLHF | TGCGCCAGCAGCTTGGAAAATTCACCCCTCCACTTT
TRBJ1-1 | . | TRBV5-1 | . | CATRRAQNRDEAFF | TGCGCCACGCGCCGGGCTCAGAACAGAGACGAAGCTTTCTTT
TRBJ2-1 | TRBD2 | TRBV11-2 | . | CASSLTSGEYNEQFF | TGTGCCAGCAGCTTGACTAGCGGGGAGTACAATGAGCAGTTCTTC
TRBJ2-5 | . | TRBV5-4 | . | CASSPLGGRGETQYF | TGTGCCAGCAGCCCCTTGGGGGGGCGGGGAGAGACCCAGTACTTC
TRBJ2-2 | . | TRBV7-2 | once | CASSLGLGVTGELFF | TGTGCCAGCAGCTTAGGACTCGGGGTGACCGGGGAGCTGTTTTTT
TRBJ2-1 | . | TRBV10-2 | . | CASSERTPSYNEQFF | TGCGCCAGCAGTGAGAGGACCCCCTCCTACAATGAGCAGTTCTTC
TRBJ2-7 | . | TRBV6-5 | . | CASSYSMAGSPYEQYF | TGTGCCAGCAGTTACTCGATGGCGGGGTCCCCCTACGAGCAGTACTTC
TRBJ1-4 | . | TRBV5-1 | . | CASSLALETNEKLFF | TGCGCCAGCAGCTTGGCCTTGGAGACTAATGAAAAACTGTTTTTT
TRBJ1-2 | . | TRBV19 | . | CASTPQGNYGYTF | TGTGCCAGTACACCACAGGGAAACTATGGCTACACCTTC
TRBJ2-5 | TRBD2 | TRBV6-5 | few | CASSYGGGGAETQYF | TGTGCCAGCAGTTACGGCGGGGGGGGCGCCGAGACCCAGTACTTC
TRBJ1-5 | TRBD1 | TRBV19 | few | CASSMTGLNQPQHF | TGTGCCAGTAGTATGACAGGGCTCAATCAGCCCCAGCATTTT
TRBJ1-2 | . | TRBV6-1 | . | CASSEVLGVVGYGYTF | TGTGCCAGCAGTGAAGTGCTGGGGGTAGTGGGGTATGGCTACACCTTC